The 2 T cell receptor beta chains reported below all come from one sample, sequenced in a study of T-cell memory formation after mild COVID-19. In TCRdb, the 5' RACE reads were re-called with MiXCR into one record per CDR3 protein. Counted here are roughly 300,000 distinct CDR3 sequences, roughly 8.2% occurring once; the ten biggest clones make up roughly 23%. Sequencing input: PBMCs or a T cell subset sorted from them (not recorded which). The receptor source for this set is a man between 18 and 29 years old who had mild COVID-19 (a few samples of this study predate the infection). Cell type and time point are not known.

This clonotype showed up many times. The chain joins TRBV24-1 to TRBJ2-5, with D tentatively TRBD1 (6 bases). Germline CDR1 is KGHDR and CDR2 is SFDVKD. The CDR3 is 13 amino acids. Trimming cost V 3 bases and J 5 bases, with 9 bases left between them. The CDR3 is CATSDQGWETQYF. The DNA for the CDR3 is TGTGCCACCAGTGATCAGGGGTGGGAGACCCAGTACTTC.

In this sample, this clonotype turned up many times. The J gene is TRBJ2-5, the V gene TRBV6-2 or TRBV6-3, with D perhaps TRBD2 (5 bases). With 5 bases removed from V and 3 bases from J, the gap between germline ends came to 16 bases. The CDR3 spans 15 residues. Germline CDR1 is MNHEY and CDR2 is SVGEGT. CDR3 residues: CASSPPAVLKETQYF. CDR3 bases: TGTGCCAGCAGTCCGCCAGCGGTGTTAAAAGAGACCCAGTACTTC.